The source of this TCR beta chain is a study of sequential checkpoint blockade in melanoma. Measured with immunoSEQ multiplex PCR; TCRdb has only the in-frame clones, and not every one. The data show under 10,000 clones, about 28% seen once. V shed 0 bases, J shed 2 bases, and the junction held 17 bases outside the gene matches. CDR1 is LNHDA and CDR2 is SQIVND in the germline V gene (reference sequence). This CDR3 spans 20 amino acids. Specified treatment: randomized to nivolumab then ipilimumab (arm A) or the reverse (arm B). The rearrangement uses TRBV19 and TRBJ2-5, with TRBD1 matching 8 bases. This clonotype was sampled from a human donor with melanoma. Sequenced material: tumor tissue (inferred from file names), taken from a patient given nivolumab and ipilimumab in sequence. The CDR3 here is CASSIDVGQGSIPIQETQYF. The CDR3 DNA is TGTGCCAGTAGTATAGACGTAGGACAGGGCTCTATACCTATACAAGAGACCCAGTACTTC.